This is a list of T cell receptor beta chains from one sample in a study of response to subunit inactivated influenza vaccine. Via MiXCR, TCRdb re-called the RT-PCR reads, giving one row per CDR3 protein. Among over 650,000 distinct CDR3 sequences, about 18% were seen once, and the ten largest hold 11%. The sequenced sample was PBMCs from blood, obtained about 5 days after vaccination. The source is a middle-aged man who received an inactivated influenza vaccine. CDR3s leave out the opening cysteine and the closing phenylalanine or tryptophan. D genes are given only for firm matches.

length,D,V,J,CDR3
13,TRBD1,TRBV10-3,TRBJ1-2,AISDEGQGNYGYT
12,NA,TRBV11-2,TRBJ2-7,ASSFPPGVHEQY
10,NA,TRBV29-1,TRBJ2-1,SVELFTNEQF
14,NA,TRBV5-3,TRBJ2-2,ARSLDGIYYTGELF
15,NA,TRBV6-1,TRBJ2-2,ASKDGSGASNTGELF
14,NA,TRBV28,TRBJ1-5,ASSLLSRSSNQPQH
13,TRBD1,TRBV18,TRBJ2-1,ASSTGQTSYNEQF
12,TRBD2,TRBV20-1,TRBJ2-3,SARGLSRTDTQY
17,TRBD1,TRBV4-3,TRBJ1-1,ASSQRTGGASPRNTEAF
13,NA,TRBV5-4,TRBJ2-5,ASSSGQGNQETQY
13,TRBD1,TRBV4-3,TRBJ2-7,ASSQDHGTAYEQY
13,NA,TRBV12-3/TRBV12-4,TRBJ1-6,ASSLSGFVNSPLH
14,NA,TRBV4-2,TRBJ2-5,ASSQAPGGKKETQY
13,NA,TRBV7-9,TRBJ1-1,ASSLGSGTSAEAF
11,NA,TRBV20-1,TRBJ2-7,SASSPNSYEQY
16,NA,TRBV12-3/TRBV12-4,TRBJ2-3,ASSSTATLHLGVDTQY
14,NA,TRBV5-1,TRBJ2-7,ASSLEGTESTYEQY
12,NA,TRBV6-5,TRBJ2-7,ASSWSSARYEQY
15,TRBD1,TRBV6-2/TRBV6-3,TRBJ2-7,ASSPIGATGSGHEQY
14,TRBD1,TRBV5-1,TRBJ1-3,ASSLVPGGAGNTIY
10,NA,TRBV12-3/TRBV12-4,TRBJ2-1,ASSSLENEQF
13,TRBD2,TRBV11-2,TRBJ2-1,ASSSKAGGQEEQF
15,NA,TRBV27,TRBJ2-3,ASSFTGPIGGTDTQY
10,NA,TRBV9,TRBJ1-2,ASSLGDTGYT
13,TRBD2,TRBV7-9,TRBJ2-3,ASSSAPGGTDTQY
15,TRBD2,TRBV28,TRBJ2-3,ASSLPGLAASTDTQY
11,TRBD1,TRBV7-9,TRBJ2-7,ASSFQQGHEQY
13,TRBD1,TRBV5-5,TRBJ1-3,ASSLDRGLGNTIY
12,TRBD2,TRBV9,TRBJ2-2,ASSVDGRAGELF
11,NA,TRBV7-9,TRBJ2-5,ASTPQGGETQY
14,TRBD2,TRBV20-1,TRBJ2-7,SARGASGDQLYEQY
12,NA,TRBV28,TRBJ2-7,ASSLLGGGFEQY
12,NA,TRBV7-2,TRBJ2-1,ASTRDSFLNEQF
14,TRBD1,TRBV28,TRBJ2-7,AINRASGTAFYEQY
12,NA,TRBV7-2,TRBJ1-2,ASSLEVIGRGYT
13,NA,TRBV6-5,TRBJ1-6,ASSYSTRNNSPLH
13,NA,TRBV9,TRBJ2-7,ASSVDQGIIYEQY
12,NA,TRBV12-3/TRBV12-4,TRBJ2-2,ASSFLEGLGELF
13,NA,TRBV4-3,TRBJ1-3,ASSQVPGSYGTIY
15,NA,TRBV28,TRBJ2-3,ASRASGIRPSTDTQY
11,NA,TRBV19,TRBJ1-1,ASSNGQTTEAF
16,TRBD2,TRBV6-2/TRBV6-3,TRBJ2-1,ASSSFLPRLAGINEQF
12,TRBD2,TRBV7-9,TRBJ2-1,ASSVGGRRNEQF
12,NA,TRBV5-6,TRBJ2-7,ASIYSLQEYEQY
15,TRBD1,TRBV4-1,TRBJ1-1,ASSQVKTGGRNTEAF